This T cell receptor beta chain comes out of a study of shared clonotypes between healthy human individuals. Study results and caveats: It was the non-shared clonotypes that had lower generation probabilities than clonotypes shared by all four donors.

Remarks on this clone: Its antigen is still unknown.

This CDR3 is built from 15 residues. With V trimmed by 2 bases and J by 0 bases, 3 bases remained unmatched. CDR1 and CDR2 (germline): LNHDA, SQIVND (reference sequence). Deep was the level at which the assay was run. The table came from immunoSEQ multiplex PCR; TCRdb's copy has only in-frame clones and leaves some out. The sample lists roughly 410,000 clones, about 96% seen once, with 0.32% in the top ten. Input material: memory CD8+ T cells sorted from blood. The subset was: CD45RO+ cells pooled with CCR7-negative TemRA cells. V and J are TRBV19 and TRBJ2-7; 8 nucleotides agree with TRBD2. This receptor was obtained from a man aged 25 to 40 in good health. Here the CDR3 reads CASSILAGTSYEQYF. CDR3 nucleotide sequence: TGTGCCAGTAGTATACTAGCGGGTACCTCCTACGAGCAGTACTTC. Full variable domain (missing parts from reference TRBV19 and TRBJ2-7): DGGITQSPKYLFRKEGQNVTLSCEQNLNHDAMYWYRQDPGQGLRLIYYSQIVNDFQKGDIAEGYSVSREKKESFPLTVTSAQKNPTAFYLCASSILAGTSYEQYFGPGTRLTVT.